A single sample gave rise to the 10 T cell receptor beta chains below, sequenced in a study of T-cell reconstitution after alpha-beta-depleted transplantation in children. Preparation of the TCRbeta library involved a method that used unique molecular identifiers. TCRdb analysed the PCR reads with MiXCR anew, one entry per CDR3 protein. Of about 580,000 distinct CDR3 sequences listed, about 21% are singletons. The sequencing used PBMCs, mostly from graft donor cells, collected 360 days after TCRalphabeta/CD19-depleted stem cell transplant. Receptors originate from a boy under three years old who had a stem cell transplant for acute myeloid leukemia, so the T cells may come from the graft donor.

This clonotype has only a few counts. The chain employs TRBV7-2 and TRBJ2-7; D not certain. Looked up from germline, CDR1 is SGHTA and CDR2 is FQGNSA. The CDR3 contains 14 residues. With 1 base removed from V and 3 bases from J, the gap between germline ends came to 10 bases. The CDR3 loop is CASSLEIGIYEQYV. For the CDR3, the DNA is TGTGCCAGCAGCTTAGAAATAGGAATCTACGAGCAGTACGTC.

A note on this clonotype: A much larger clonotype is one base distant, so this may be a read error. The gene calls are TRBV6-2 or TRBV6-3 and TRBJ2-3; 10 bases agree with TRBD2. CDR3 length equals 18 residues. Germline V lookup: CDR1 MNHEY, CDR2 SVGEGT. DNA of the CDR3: TGTACCAGCAGTCCGGGGCTAGCGGGGGCCGTTTCCACAGATACGCAGTATTTT. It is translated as CTSSPGLAGAVSTDTQYF.

Here the CDR3 DNA reads TGCAGTGGGACAGGCTGGGACACTGAAGCTTTCTTT. This sequence encodes CSGTGWDTEAFF. J is TRBJ1-1 and V is TRBV20-1; TRBD1 aligns across 7 bases. J was trimmed by 3 bases and V by 7 bases; bases with no gene match: 5. There are 12 residues in the CDR3. Germline V gene sequence: CDR1 DFQATT, CDR2 SNEGSKA (reference sequence).

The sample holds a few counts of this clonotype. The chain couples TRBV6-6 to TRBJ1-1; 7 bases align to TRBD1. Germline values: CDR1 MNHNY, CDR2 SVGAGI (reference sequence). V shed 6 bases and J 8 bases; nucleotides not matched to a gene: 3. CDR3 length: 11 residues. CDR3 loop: CASSTTGEAFF. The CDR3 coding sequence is TGTGCCAGCAGCACGACAGGGGAAGCTTTCTTT.

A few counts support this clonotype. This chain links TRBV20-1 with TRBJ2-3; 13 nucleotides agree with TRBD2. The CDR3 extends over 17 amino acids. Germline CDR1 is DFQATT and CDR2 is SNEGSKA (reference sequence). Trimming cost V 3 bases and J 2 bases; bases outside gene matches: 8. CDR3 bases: TGCAGTGCTAGGGGAAGACTAGCGGGGGGCCCCACAGATACGCAGTATTTT. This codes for CSARGRLAGGPTDTQYF.

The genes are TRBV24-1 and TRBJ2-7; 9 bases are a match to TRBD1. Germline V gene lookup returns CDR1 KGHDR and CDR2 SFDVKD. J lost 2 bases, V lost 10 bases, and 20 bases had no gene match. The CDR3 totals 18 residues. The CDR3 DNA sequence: TGTGCCACTCGGGAACTGATAGGGACCGGGACAGGGCCCTACGAGCAGTACTTC. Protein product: CATRELIGTGTGPYEQYF.

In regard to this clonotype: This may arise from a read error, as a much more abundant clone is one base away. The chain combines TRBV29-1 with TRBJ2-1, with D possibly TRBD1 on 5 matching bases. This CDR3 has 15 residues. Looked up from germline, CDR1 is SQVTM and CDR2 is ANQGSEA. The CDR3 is CSVERGLRAYNERFF. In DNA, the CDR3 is TGCAGCGTTGAAAGGGGCCTTCGGGCCTACAATGAGCGGTTCTTC.

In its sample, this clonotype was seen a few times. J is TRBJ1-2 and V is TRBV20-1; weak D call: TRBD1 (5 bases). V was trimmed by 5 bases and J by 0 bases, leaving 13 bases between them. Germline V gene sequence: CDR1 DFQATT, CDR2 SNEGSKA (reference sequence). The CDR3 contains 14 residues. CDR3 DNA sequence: TGCAGTGCTCGACAGCCTACCACTAACTATGGCTACACCTTC. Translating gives CSARQPTTNYGYTF.

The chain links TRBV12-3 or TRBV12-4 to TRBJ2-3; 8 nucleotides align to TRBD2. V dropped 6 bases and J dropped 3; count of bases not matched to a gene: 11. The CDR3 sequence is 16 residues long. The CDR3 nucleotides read TGTGCCAGCAGAGACGACCGGGGACTAGTAACAGATACGCAGTATTTT. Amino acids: CASRDDRGLVTDTQYF.

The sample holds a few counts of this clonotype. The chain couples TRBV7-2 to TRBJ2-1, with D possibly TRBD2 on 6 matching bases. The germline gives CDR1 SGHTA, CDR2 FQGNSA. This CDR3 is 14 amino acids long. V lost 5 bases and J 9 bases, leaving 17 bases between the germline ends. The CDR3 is CASSLGHQGGEQFF. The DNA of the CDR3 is TGTGCCAGCAGCCTAGGTCATCAGGGAGGTGAGCAGTTCTTC.